These 23 T cell receptor beta chains came from one sample sequenced in a study of blood T cell repertoires in COVID-19. Some clones are missing from TCRdb's copy, which holds only in-frame ones; the method was immunoSEQ multiplex PCR. The table has 120,000 to 150,000 clones, 87% seen once. Sequenced sample: peripheral blood. The receptors here all came from a woman aged 45-65 years with acute or convalescent COVID-19.

The chain is built from TRBV7-8 and TRBJ2-1; 10 bases are a match to TRBD1. CDR1 is SGHVS, CDR2 FQNEAQ, per germline. CDR3 size: 16 residues. With V trimmed by 5 bases and J by 6 bases, 10 bases remained unmatched. The CDR3 reads CASSGYRDRGGNEQFF. The CDR3 DNA follows: TGTGCCAGCAGCGGGTACCGGGACAGGGGTGGCAATGAGCAGTTCTTC.

This clone was seen only a few times. The gene calls are TRBV6-1 and TRBJ2-7; 8 bases line up with TRBD1. Per the germline V gene, CDR1 is MNHNS and CDR2 is SASEGT. The CDR3 loop spans 14 amino acids. V dropped 2 bases and J dropped 2; count of bases not matched to a gene: 2. This CDR3 is CASSEMGQAYEQYF. In DNA form, the CDR3 reads TGTGCCAGCAGTGAAATGGGACAGGCCTACGAGCAGTACTTC.

V is TRBV30 and J is TRBJ1-1; D is unclear. The germline CDR1 and CDR2 sequences are GTSNPN and SVGIG (reference sequence). Trimming shortened V by 2 bases and J by 4 bases, and 11 bases separated the two germline ends. This CDR3 is 13 amino acids long. CDR3 residues: CAWSIESGTEAFF. CDR3 nucleotides: TGTGCCTGGAGTATTGAGAGTGGCACTGAAGCTTTCTTT.

The gene calls are TRBV6-1 and TRBJ1-1; 7 bases are a match to TRBD1. The length of the CDR3 is 14 residues. J lost 3 bases, V lost 3 bases, and 4 bases had no gene match. The germline CDR1 and CDR2 sequences are MNHNS and SASEGT. In nucleotides, the CDR3 is TGTGCCAGCAGTGACCCTGGACAGGACACTGAAGCTTTCTTT. This encodes CASSDPGQDTEAFF.

The V call is TRBV27, the J call TRBJ2-1; maybe TRBD1 (5 bases). With 6 bases removed from V and 5 bases from J, the gap between germline ends came to 17 bases. The germline V gene encodes CDR1 MNHEY and CDR2 SMNVEV (reference sequence). This CDR3 spans 15 amino acids. The CDR3 DNA sequence: TGTGCCAGCAGGTCGTTGGATCAGGGTAACAATGAGCAGTTCTTC. This translates into CASRSLDQGNNEQFF.

V is TRBV27 and J is TRBJ1-4; D possibly corresponds to TRBD1 (5 bases). There are 17 residues in the CDR3. Germline CDR1 is MNHEY and CDR2 is SMNVEV (reference sequence). The V gene lost 1 base and the J gene lost 2 bases, with 14 bases spanning the gap. The CDR3: CASSLYAGKGTNEKLFF. The CDR3 region has the DNA TGTGCCAGCAGTTTATACGCAGGGAAGGGGACTAATGAAAAACTGTTTTTT.

The chain combines TRBV19 with TRBJ2-4; D perhaps matches TRBD2 (5 bases). The germline V and J ends were trimmed by 1 base and 5 bases, with 24 bases remaining between them. CDR3 length: 19 amino acids. Per germline, CDR1 LNHDA and CDR2 SQIVND (reference sequence). CDR3 bases: TGTGCCAGTAGTATAGGGCGTATTCGGGGAGCGGAGGAACAAAACATTCAGTACTTC. It codes for CASSIGRIRGAEEQNIQYF.

J is TRBJ2-3 and V is TRBV7-3; no clear D. Germline V gives CDR1 SGHTA, CDR2 FQGTGA. V lost 5 bases and J lost 4, with 13 bases in between. This CDR3 has 14 residues. The CDR3 loop reads CASSPVRGADTQYF. DNA of the CDR3: TGTGCCAGCAGCCCGGTCCGTGGAGCAGATACGCAGTATTTT. The whole variable domain, remainder taken from reference TRBV7-3 and TRBJ2-3, is GAGVSQTPSNKVTEKGKYVELRCDPISGHTALYWYRQSLGQGPEFLIYFQGTGAADDSGLPNDRFFAVRPEGSVSTLKIQRTERGDSAVYLCASSPVRGADTQYFGPGTRLTVL.

The J gene is TRBJ1-2, the V gene TRBV28, with 9 bases lining up with TRBD1. CDR3 length: 15 amino acids. J gave up 3 bases and V 5 bases, and 7 bases lay outside the gene matches. Germline V gives CDR1 MDHEN, CDR2 SYDVKM. CDR3: CASSTHRGPHYGYTF. The DNA of the CDR3 is TGTGCCAGCAGTACGCACAGGGGGCCCCACTATGGCTACACCTTC.

V and J are TRBV27 and TRBJ1-1; 10 nucleotides line up with TRBD1. After removal of 5 bases from V and 6 bases from J, the junction contained 6 bases not matched to a gene. Looked up from germline, CDR1 is MNHEY and CDR2 is SMNVEV (reference sequence). CDR3 length: 14 residues. In DNA, the CDR3 is TGTGCCAGCAGTGCGACAGGGGGCCCCCCTGAAGCTTTCTTT. This gives the protein CASSATGGPPEAFF.

This sequence joins TRBV6-5 and TRBJ2-1; possibly TRBD1 for D (6 bases). The CDR3 is 12 amino acids. Looked up from germline, CDR1 is MNHEY and CDR2 is SVGAGI. V shed 5 bases and J shed 8 bases, with 10 bases lying between them. CDR3 nucleotide sequence: TGTGCCAGCAGTCCACAGGGATATGAGCAGTTCTTC. Protein sequence: CASSPQGYEQFF.

The V call is TRBV5-1, the J call TRBJ1-2, with 8 bases that match TRBD1. Trimming at V came to 0 bases and at J to 6 bases, leaving 13 bases not matched to a gene. CDR1 is SGHRS, CDR2 YFSETQ, per germline. CDR3 size: 17 residues. CDR3 sequence reads: CASSLAPGTGTTDGYTF. The CDR3 DNA reads TGCGCCAGCAGCTTGGCCCCCGGGACAGGAACCACCGATGGCTACACCTTC.

The genes are TRBV30 and TRBJ1-1, with TRBD1 as a possible D gene (5 bases). Germline V gives CDR1 GTSNPN, CDR2 SVGIG (reference sequence). This CDR3 has 14 residues. Trimming took off 4 bases at V and 4 bases at J, with 16 bases between the two ends. CDR3 sequence (DNA): TGTGCCTGGAACCCGGACAACCCTGGCACTGAAGCTTTCTTT. Its translation is CAWNPDNPGTEAFF.

This chain links TRBV7-2 with TRBJ1-5; no firm D call. V dropped 5 bases and J dropped 4 bases, with 6 bases sitting between them. Germline CDR1 is SGHTA and CDR2 is FQGNSA. CDR3 length equals 12 residues. CDR3 residues: CASSLINQPQHF. The CDR3 coding sequence is TGTGCCAGCAGCCTTATAAATCAGCCCCAGCATTTT.

The chain uses TRBV30 and TRBJ1-4; possible D gene TRBD1, 6 bases. The CDR3 totals 15 residues. Germline V gene data show CDR1 as GTSNPN and CDR2 as SVGIG (reference sequence). V lost 2 bases, J lost 4 bases, and 14 bases lay in between. This chain's CDR3 is CAWSRGAAGNEKLFF. Written as DNA, the CDR3 is TGTGCCTGGAGTCGGGGGGCCGCCGGTAATGAAAAACTGTTTTTT.

The sample holds many counts of this clone. The chain combines TRBV19 with TRBJ1-1, with TRBD1 as a possible D gene (5 bases). CDR1 and CDR2 from the germline V gene are LNHDA and SQIVND (reference sequence). The CDR3 is 15 residues long. Trimming cost V 6 bases and J 2 bases, with 16 bases left between them. For the CDR3, the DNA is TGTGCCAGTAGGTTCACAGGTCCGCTCAACACTGAAGCTTTCTTT. Its protein product is CASRFTGPLNTEAFF.

This clone showed up just once. This chain uses TRBV11-2 with TRBJ1-3; D is unclear. The V end was cut by 0 bases, the J end by 4 bases, with 7 bases between. The CDR3 totals 14 residues. The germline V gene encodes CDR1 SGHAT and CDR2 FQNNGV. Here the CDR3 DNA reads TGTGCCAGCAGCTTAGATCGAGGGGGAAACACCATATATTTT. As protein: CASSLDRGGNTIYF.

V usage is TRBV28 and J usage is TRBJ1-2, with TRBD1 matching over 10 bases. CDR1 is MDHEN, CDR2 SYDVKM, per germline. The V and J ends lost 5 bases and 4 bases, in that order; junction bases with no gene match: 7. The CDR3 runs to 15 residues. DNA of the CDR3: TGTGCCAGCAGTCCCCGGGACAGGGGCTTCTATGGCTACACCTTC. This sequence encodes CASSPRDRGFYGYTF.

The chain carries TRBV28 and TRBJ1-1; TRBD1 might be the D (5 bases). CDR1 and CDR2 from the germline V gene are MDHEN and SYDVKM. V lost 6 bases, J lost 6 bases, and 17 bases lay in between. The CDR3 runs to 14 residues. CDR3 sequence reads: CASSNLRVGAEAFF. CDR3 coding DNA: TGTGCCAGCAGCAATCTCAGGGTAGGGGCTGAAGCTTTCTTT. Drawing the rest from reference TRBV28 and TRBJ1-1, the complete variable domain is DVKVTQSSRYLVKRTGEKVFLECVQDMDHENMFWYRQDPGLGLRLIYFSYDVKMKEKGDIPEGYSVSREKKERFSLILESASTNQTSMYLCASSNLRVGAEAFFGQGTRLTVV.

A few counts support this clone. The chain carries TRBV2 and TRBJ2-7, with D maybe TRBD1 (6 bases). The CDR3 is 13 amino acids. Germline CDR1 reads SNHLY; CDR2 reads FYNNEI. Trimming stripped 8 bases from V and 2 bases from J, with 13 bases between. The CDR3 nucleotides read TGTGCCAGCGTGGGGGCCTGGACCTACGAGCAGTACTTC. As protein: CASVGAWTYEQYF.

There are a few counts of this clone. V gene TRBV10-1 combines with J gene TRBJ2-1, with 11 positions matching TRBD2. The CDR3 spans 19 residues. Germline CDR1 WNHNN, CDR2 SYGVQD (reference sequence). Unmatched junction bases numbered 11, after V lost 4 bases and J lost 0 bases. The CDR3 DNA is TGCGCCAGCAGTGCGCCGGGACTAGCGGACCGAAGCTCCTACAATGAGCAGTTCTTC. It encodes CASSAPGLADRSSYNEQFF.

The V call is TRBV4-2, the J call TRBJ2-2; 7 bases are shared with TRBD2. CDR3 length equals 19 residues. Germline V gene lookup returns CDR1 LGHNA and CDR2 YNFKEQ. J was trimmed by 3 bases and V by 0 bases; bases with no gene match: 13. CDR3 in DNA: TGTGCCAGCAGCCAAGACGATATGGTTAGCGGGCGGTACACCGGGGAGCTGTTTTTT. Its protein is CASSQDDMVSGRYTGELFF.

This rearrangement joins TRBV5-5 to TRBJ2-2; perhaps TRBD1 as D (6 bases). Germline V gene lookup returns CDR1 SGHKS and CDR2 YYEKEE (reference sequence). V gave up 4 bases and J gave up 7 bases, with 14 bases separating them. The CDR3 has 14 residues. The chain's CDR3 is CASSPGRDIGELFF. Here the CDR3 DNA reads TGTGCCAGCAGCCCCGGACGGGACATCGGGGAGCTGTTTTTT.